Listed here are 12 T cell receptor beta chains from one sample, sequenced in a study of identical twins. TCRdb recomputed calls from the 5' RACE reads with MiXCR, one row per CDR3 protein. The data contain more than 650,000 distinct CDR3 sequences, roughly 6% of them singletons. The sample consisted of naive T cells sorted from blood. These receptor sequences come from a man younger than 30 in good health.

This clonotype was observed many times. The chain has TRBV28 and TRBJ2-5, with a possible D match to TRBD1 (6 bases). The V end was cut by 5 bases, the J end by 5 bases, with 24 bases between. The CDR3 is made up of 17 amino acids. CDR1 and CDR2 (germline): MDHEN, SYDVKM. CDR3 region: CASSNLLPPTGGETQYF. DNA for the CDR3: TGTGCCAGCAGTAACCTCCTCCCTCCGACAGGCGGGGAGACCCAGTACTTC.

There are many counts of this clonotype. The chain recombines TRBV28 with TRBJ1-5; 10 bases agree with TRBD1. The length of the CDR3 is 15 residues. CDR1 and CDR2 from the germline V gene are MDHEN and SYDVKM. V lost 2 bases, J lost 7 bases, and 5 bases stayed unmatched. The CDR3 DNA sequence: TGTGCCAGCAGTTTAGGCGGGACAGGGGCACAGCCCCAGCATTTT. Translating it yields CASSLGGTGAQPQHF.

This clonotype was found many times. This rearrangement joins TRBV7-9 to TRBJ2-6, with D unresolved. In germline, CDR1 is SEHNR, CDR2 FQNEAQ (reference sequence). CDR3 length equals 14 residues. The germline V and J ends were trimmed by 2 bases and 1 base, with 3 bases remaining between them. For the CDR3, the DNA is TGTGCCAGCAGCTTATGGTCTGGGGCCAACGTCCTGACTTTC. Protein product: CASSLWSGANVLTF.

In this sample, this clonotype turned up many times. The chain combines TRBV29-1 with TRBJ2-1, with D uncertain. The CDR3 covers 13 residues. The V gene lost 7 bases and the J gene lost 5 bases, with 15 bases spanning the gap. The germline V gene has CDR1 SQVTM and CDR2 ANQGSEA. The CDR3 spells CSAAARSDNEQFF. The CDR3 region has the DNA TGCAGCGCTGCCGCGCGGAGCGACAATGAGCAGTTCTTC.

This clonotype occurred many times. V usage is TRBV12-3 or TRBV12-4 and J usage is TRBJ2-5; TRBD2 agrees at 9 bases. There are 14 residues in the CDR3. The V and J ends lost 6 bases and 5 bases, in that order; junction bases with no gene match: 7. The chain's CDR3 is CASSQGLASETQYF. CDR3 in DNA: TGTGCCAGCAGCCAGGGACTAGCAAGTGAGACCCAGTACTTC.

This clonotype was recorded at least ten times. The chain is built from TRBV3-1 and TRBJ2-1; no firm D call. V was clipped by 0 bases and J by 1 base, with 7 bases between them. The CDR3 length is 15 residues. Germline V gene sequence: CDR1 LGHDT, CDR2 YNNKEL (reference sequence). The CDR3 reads CASSQEVGSYNEQFF. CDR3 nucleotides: TGTGCCAGCAGCCAAGAGGTTGGGTCCTACAATGAGCAGTTCTTC.

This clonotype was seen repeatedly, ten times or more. The CDR3, as DNA: TGTGCCAGCAGCCAAGTCGCGGGAGCGAACACCGGGGAGCTGTTTTTT. It is translated as CASSQVAGANTGELFF. This chain connects TRBV4-2 to TRBJ2-2, with TRBD2 matching 7 bases. This CDR3 is built from 16 residues. The germline gives CDR1 LGHNA, CDR2 YNFKEQ. J gave up 0 bases and V 1 base, and 2 bases lay outside the gene matches.

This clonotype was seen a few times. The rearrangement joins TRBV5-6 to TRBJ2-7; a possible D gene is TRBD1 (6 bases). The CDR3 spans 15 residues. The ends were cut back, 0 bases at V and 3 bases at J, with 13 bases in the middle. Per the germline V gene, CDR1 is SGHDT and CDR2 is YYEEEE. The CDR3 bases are TGTGCCAGCAGCTTGGACAGGGCGAAATACTACGAGCAGTACGTC. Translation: CASSLDRAKYYEQYV.

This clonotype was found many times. The CDR3 spells CASSALDRLGAEAFF. CDR3 coding DNA: TGTGCCAGCAGTGCCCTTGACAGGTTAGGGGCTGAAGCTTTCTTT. This chain links TRBV25-1 with TRBJ1-1; maybe TRBD1 (6 bases). The CDR3 runs 15 residues. Germline V gene lookup returns CDR1 MGHDK and CDR2 SYGVNS. The V end lost 4 bases, the J end lost 6 bases, and 18 bases lay between the germline ends.

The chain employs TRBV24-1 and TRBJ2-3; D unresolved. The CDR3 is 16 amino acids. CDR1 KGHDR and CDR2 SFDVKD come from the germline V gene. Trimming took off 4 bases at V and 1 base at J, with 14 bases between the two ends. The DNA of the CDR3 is TGTGCCACCAGTGACTCTCTCGCGGAAGGCACAGATACGCAGTATTTT. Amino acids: CATSDSLAEGTDTQYF.

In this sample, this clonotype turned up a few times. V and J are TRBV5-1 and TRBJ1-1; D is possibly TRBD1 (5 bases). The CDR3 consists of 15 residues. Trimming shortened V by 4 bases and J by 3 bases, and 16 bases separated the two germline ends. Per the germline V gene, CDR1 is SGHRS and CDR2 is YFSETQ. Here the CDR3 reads CASSPATGGYTEAFF. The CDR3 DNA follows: TGCGCCAGCAGCCCGGCAACCGGGGGTTACACTGAAGCTTTCTTT.

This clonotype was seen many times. The CDR3 sequence: CASSYSAHRGETQYF. CDR3 DNA sequence: TGTGCCAGCAGTTACTCAGCTCATCGGGGGGAGACCCAGTACTTC. The chain has TRBV6-5 and TRBJ2-5; D is possibly TRBD2 (6 bases). Germline CDR1 MNHEY, CDR2 SVGAGI. V lost 0 bases, J lost 5 bases, and 13 bases lay in between. This CDR3 spans 15 amino acids.